What follows are 14 T cell receptor beta chains derived from one specimen sequenced in a study of PD-L1 blockade in urothelial cancer (TCRdb year 2017). Library creation used the immunoSEQ multiplex PCR assay. TCRdb mirrors the immuneACCESS table, restricted to in-frame sequences. Some clones are absent from its copies; in checked studies, under half trace to an unresolved V gene, and the reason for the others is unknown. Here the sample has tens of thousands of clones; about 85% occur a single time. The biggest ten clones account for approximately 7.7% of the sample. Here the sequenced sample was PBMCs, taken around atezolizumab (anti-PD-L1) treatment. The receptors shown here come from a man between 60 and 70 years old with urothelial cancer.

This chain connects TRBV19 to TRBJ2-2; D gene ambiguous. V shed 1 base and J shed 9 bases, with 6 bases lying between them. Germline CDR1 is LNHDA and CDR2 is SQIVND (reference sequence). This CDR3 has 12 residues. The CDR3 region is CASSIVSRELFF. The CDR3 DNA follows: TGTGCCAGTAGTATAGTGAGTCGGGAGCTGTTTTTT.

The chain recombines TRBV6-1 with TRBJ2-5, with a weak D call TRBD1 (5 bases). CDR3 length equals 14 residues. V was trimmed by 1 base and J by 5 bases, leaving 11 bases between them. Germline V gives CDR1 MNHNS, CDR2 SASEGT. CDR3 sequence: CASSEDWGRETQYF. The CDR3 DNA is TGTGCCAGCAGTGAAGACTGGGGCCGGGAGACCCAGTACTTC.

V usage is TRBV2 and J usage is TRBJ1-1; 8 bases align to TRBD1. This CDR3 is 14 amino acids long. Germline V gives CDR1 SNHLY, CDR2 FYNNEI. V lost 6 bases and J lost 3; bases outside the gene matches: 6. The CDR3 DNA is TGTGCCAGCAGGGGTAGACAGGGGCACACTGAAGCTTTCTTT. This translates into CASRGRQGHTEAFF.

The rearrangement uses TRBV7-9 and TRBJ1-3, with D uncertain. There are 11 residues in the CDR3. With 5 bases removed from V and 6 bases from J, the gap between germline ends came to 5 bases. Germline CDR1 SEHNR, CDR2 FQNEAQ (reference sequence). CDR3 nucleotide sequence: TGTGCCAGCAGCCCCCAAAACACCATATATTTT. Translating it yields CASSPQNTIYF.

This rearrangement joins TRBV5-1 to TRBJ2-3; the D gene is possibly TRBD1 (6 bases). Germline values: CDR1 SGHRS, CDR2 YFSETQ. CDR3 length: 15 residues. V was shortened by 4 bases and J by 3 bases, with 15 bases between the two germline ends. As DNA, the CDR3 is TGCGCCAGCAGCCCGTCGACAGGAGTTACAGATACGCAGTATTTT. This sequence encodes CASSPSTGVTDTQYF.

The chain is built from TRBV18 and TRBJ2-7; D is perhaps TRBD1 (6 bases). Trimming cost V 2 bases and J 2 bases, with 10 bases left between them. In germline, CDR1 is KGHSH, CDR2 LQKENI. CDR3 size: 14 residues. This CDR3 is CASSPGKGAYEQYF. The CDR3 DNA reads as TGTGCCAGCTCACCAGGGAAGGGGGCCTACGAGCAGTACTTC. The whole variable domain, filled in from reference TRBV18 and TRBJ2-7, reads NAGVMQNPRHLVRRRGQEARLRCSPMKGHSHVYWYRQLPEEGLKFMVYLQKENIIDESGMPKERFSAEFPKEGPSILRIQQVVRGDSAAYFCASSPGKGAYEQYFGPGTRLTVT.

The chain carries TRBV29-1 and TRBJ1-3; the D is unclear. The V gene lost 0 bases and the J gene lost 6 bases, with 9 bases spanning the gap. CDR1 and CDR2 from the germline V gene are SQVTM and ANQGSEA. The CDR3 is made up of 13 amino acids. CDR3 sequence: CSVEDREPNTIYF. Written as DNA, the CDR3 is TGCAGCGTTGAAGACCGGGAGCCAAACACCATATATTTT.

The V call is TRBV13, the J call TRBJ2-7; 8 nucleotides agree with TRBD1. Germline V CDR1 and CDR2: PRHDT, FYEKMQ (reference sequence). The CDR3 length is 13 residues. J lost 2 bases, V lost 8 bases, and 5 bases had no gene match. The CDR3 DNA reads as TGTGCCAGCGGCCGGGACAGGACCTACGAGCAGTACTTC. This encodes CASGRDRTYEQYF.

The chain combines TRBV7-2 with TRBJ1-1; 9 nucleotides line up with TRBD1. The J segment lost 3 bases and the V segment lost 6 bases, leaving 5 bases of the junction unmatched. Germline lookup yields CDR1 SGHTA and CDR2 FQGNSA. CDR3 length: 14 amino acids. CDR3 in DNA: TGTGCCAGCAGGACAGGGGGACATGACACTGAAGCTTTCTTT. This codes for CASRTGGHDTEAFF.

This sequence joins TRBV5-1 and TRBJ1-4; perhaps TRBD1 as D (6 bases). CDR1 SGHRS and CDR2 YFSETQ come from the germline V gene. V lost 0 bases, J lost 6 bases, and 18 bases lay in between. The CDR3 loop spans 17 amino acids. CDR3 loop: CASSLVPIGRGYEKLFF. For the CDR3, the DNA is TGCGCCAGCAGCTTGGTACCTATTGGCAGGGGTTATGAAAAACTGTTTTTT.

The chain couples TRBV6-6 to TRBJ2-7; a weak D match, TRBD1 (6 bases). Germline-derived CDR1 and CDR2 are MNHNY and SVGAGI (reference sequence). This CDR3 has 13 residues. The V end was cut by 6 bases, the J end by 1 base, with 10 bases between. In DNA form, the CDR3 reads TGTGCCAGCAGCTACCAGGGGTCCTACGAGCAGTACTTC. This gives the protein CASSYQGSYEQYF.

The rearrangement uses TRBV4-2 and TRBJ2-3; TRBD2 agrees at 14 bases. Per germline, CDR1 LGHNA and CDR2 YNFKEQ. This CDR3 has 17 residues. V lost 4 bases and J lost 5; bases outside the gene matches: 8. CDR3 protein: CASSPRTSGGLGDTQYF. CDR3 bases: TGTGCCAGCAGCCCCCGGACTAGCGGGGGGCTTGGAGATACGCAGTATTTT.

This clone was seen once. The rearrangement uses TRBV11-2 and TRBJ2-2; D may be TRBD2 (6 bases). Germline V CDR1 and CDR2: SGHAT, FQNNGV. Trimming removed 5 bases at V and 6 bases at J, with 10 bases between. There are 13 residues in the CDR3. The CDR3 reads CASSPLASGELFF. CDR3 sequence (DNA): TGTGCCAGCAGCCCTCTAGCGTCCGGGGAGCTGTTTTTT.

The table lists this clone with a count of one. V usage is TRBV11-3 and J usage is TRBJ2-5; the D is unclear. V shed 2 bases and J shed 5 bases, with 9 bases lying between them. Germline assignment: CDR1 SGHNT and CDR2 YENEEA. The length of the CDR3 is 13 residues. CDR3 nucleotide sequence: TGTGCCAGCAGCTTAATCGCTAGGGAGACCCAGTACTTC. This codes for CASSLIARETQYF. Together with reference TRBV11-3 and TRBJ2-5, the CDR3 gives the full variable domain: EAGVVQSPRYKIIEKKQPVAFWCNPISGHNTLYWYLQNLGQGPELLIRYENEEAVDDSQLPKDRFSAERLKGVDSTLKIQPAELGDSAVYLCASSLIARETQYFGPGTRLLVL.